Following are 11 T cell receptor beta chains from one sample sequenced in a study of blood T cell repertoires in COVID-19. Clones were sequenced by immunoSEQ multiplex PCR, and TCRdb holds only the in-frame ones, with some missing. The table records under 200,000 clones, 75% to 90% of them present only once. Material: PBMCs or T cells enriched from blood (not recorded which). These receptors came from a young woman who had recovered from COVID-19.

The chain combines TRBV19 with TRBJ1-3; D is ambiguous. The germline gives CDR1 LNHDA, CDR2 SQIVND (reference sequence). Trimming cost V 4 bases and J 2 bases, with 9 bases left between them. The CDR3 totals 14 residues. DNA for the CDR3: TGTGCCAGTAGTACCCTAATGACTGGAAACACCATATATTTT. It yields the protein CASSTLMTGNTIYF.

The chain carries TRBV7-6 and TRBJ2-5; D perhaps matches TRBD1 (5 bases). The CDR3 loop spans 20 amino acids. Germline V gives CDR1 SGHVS, CDR2 FNYEAQ. V lost 3 bases and J 0 bases, leaving 26 bases between the germline ends. The chain's CDR3 is CASSLGLSAGPFQNQETQYF. The DNA of the CDR3 is TGTGCCAGCAGCTTGGGTCTCTCGGCAGGGCCTTTTCAAAACCAAGAGACCCAGTACTTC. Full variable domain (outside the CDR3, taken from reference TRBV7-6 and TRBJ2-5): GAGVSQSPRYKVTKRGQDVALRCDPISGHVSLYWYRQALGQGPEFLTYFNYEAQQDKSGLPNDRFSAERPEGSISTLTIQRTEQRDSAMYRCASSLGLSAGPFQNQETQYFGPGTRLLVL.

The chain employs TRBV6-1 and TRBJ1-2, with 7 bases fitting TRBD1. Germline V lookup: CDR1 MNHNS, CDR2 SASEGT. V trimming: 3 bases; J trimming: 2 bases; junction bases outside the gene matches: 3. The CDR3 is 14 residues long. CDR3 bases: TGTGCCAGCAGTGAGTCAGGGGGGAACTATGGCTACACCTTC. It codes for CASSESGGNYGYTF.

This rearrangement joins TRBV29-1 to TRBJ1-6; weak D call: TRBD1 (5 bases). This CDR3 has 16 amino acids. The germline V and J ends were trimmed by 7 bases and 9 bases, with 25 bases remaining between them. CDR1 is SQVTM, CDR2 ANQGSEA, per germline. Written as DNA, the CDR3 is TGCAGCGCCTACCTTCGGCATGGGGGGGAGTGTTCACCCCTCCACTTT. This codes for CSAYLRHGGECSPLHF.

This chain connects TRBV30 to TRBJ2-1; tentatively, D is TRBD1 (5 bases). Trimming cost V 5 bases and J 0 bases, with 11 bases left between them. Looked up from germline, CDR1 is GTSNPN and CDR2 is SVGIG (reference sequence). The CDR3 spans 14 residues. The CDR3 here is CAWADRSSYNEQFF. DNA of the CDR3: TGTGCCTGGGCCGACAGAAGCTCCTACAATGAGCAGTTCTTC.

This chain links TRBV5-6 with TRBJ2-5; D is undetermined. Trimming took off 0 bases at V and 5 bases at J, with 5 bases between the two ends. Germline CDR1 is SGHDT and CDR2 is YYEEEE. The CDR3 spans 12 residues. CDR3 sequence: CASSLAAETQYF. The CDR3 DNA reads as TGTGCCAGCAGCTTGGCCGCGGAGACCCAGTACTTC.

The rearrangement joins TRBV5-4 to TRBJ2-1; possibly TRBD2 for D (6 bases). Germline lookup yields CDR1 SGHNT and CDR2 YYREEE (reference sequence). V lost 4 bases and J 2 bases, leaving 13 bases between the germline ends. CDR3 length: 15 residues. The DNA of the CDR3 is TGTGCCAGCAGCCCCTTCTGGGGGGCCTACAATGAGCAGTTCTTC. Residues: CASSPFWGAYNEQFF.

The chain recombines TRBV10-3 with TRBJ1-1; D gene uncertain. Deletions cut 11 bases from V and 3 bases from J, with 16 bases between. Germline V gene lookup returns CDR1 ENHRY and CDR2 SYGVKD. CDR3 size: 13 residues. The CDR3 sequence is CAGQRAVDTEAFF. The CDR3 DNA reads as TGTGCCGGCCAGAGGGCAGTAGACACTGAAGCTTTCTTT.

This chain joins TRBV5-4 and TRBJ2-7, with 11 nucleotides matching TRBD2. Germline loops: CDR1 SGHNT, CDR2 YYREEE (reference sequence). V lost 3 bases and J lost 4; bases outside the gene matches: 6. This CDR3 is built from 15 residues. This CDR3 is CASSSLTSGRYEQYF. The CDR3 DNA is TGTGCCAGCAGCTCCCTCACTAGCGGGAGATACGAGCAGTACTTC.

CDR3 DNA: TGTGCCAGCAGCTTAGATAGACTGCGTTCCCCAGATACGCAGTATTTT. Its translation is CASSLDRLRSPDTQYF. The V gene is TRBV7-9, the J gene TRBJ2-3; D gene uncertain. CDR1 SEHNR and CDR2 FQNEAQ come from the germline V gene (reference sequence). The V end was cut by 1 base, the J end by 4 bases, with 15 bases between. The length of the CDR3 is 16 residues.

The V call is TRBV18, the J call TRBJ2-7, with a tentative D call TRBD1 (6 bases). The CDR3 extends over 15 amino acids. The V end lost 5 bases, the J end lost 0 bases, and 14 bases lay between the germline ends. Germline lookup yields CDR1 KGHSH and CDR2 LQKENI. The CDR3 sequence: CASSISGTPSYEQYF. As DNA, the CDR3 is TGTGCCAGCTCAATATCCGGGACACCCTCCTACGAGCAGTACTTC. The whole variable domain, filled in from reference TRBV18 and TRBJ2-7, reads NAGVMQNPRHLVRRRGQEARLRCSPMKGHSHVYWYRQLPEEGLKFMVYLQKENIIDESGMPKERFSAEFPKEGPSILRIQQVVRGDSAAYFCASSISGTPSYEQYFGPGTRLTVT.